This record covers a single TCR beta chain. This clonotype was found once. No cognate antigen has been identified for it. The input lacks base qualities; no much larger clone sits a single base away. One read amounts to weak evidence. The data were obtained in a study of CD8+CD57+ T cells in acquired aplastic anemia (dated by TCRdb to the late 2010s). Some background on the complete study: A mean of 3.2 ug of DNA, ranging from about 0.19 to 30 ug, was extracted from sorted CD4+ and CD8+ cells. For healthy donor samples, the average read count was roughly 9.9 million for CD4+ cells and 11 million to 14 million for CD8+ cells.

In the study, sorted CD4+ and CD8+ blood T cells from patients with severe aplastic anemia and from healthy subjects underwent deep sequencing of TCR repertoires. Ficoll-Paque density gradient centrifugation was used to isolate peripheral blood mononuclear cells. CD4+ and CD8+ T cells were sorted by FACS or magnetic beads before DNA extraction. TCR beta VDJ combination and CDR3 sequence profiling used genomic DNA as the template. An Illumina HiSeq 2000 was the platform used for TCR repertoire sequencing. The authors processed their data as follows. Repertoires were assessed using TRBV/TRBJ rearrangement plots, CDR3 size and DJ length profiles, and Simpson's diversity index. The most abundant DNA sequence in the deep sequencing data was taken as the immunodominant clone. CDR3 amino acid sequences were screened for sharing across subjects and compared with published repertoires and the VDJdb database. TCRdb applied fastp at Q25 and MiXCR to the public reads, then kept only in-frame beta chains. One record per CDR3 amino acid sequence lists the most common genes and DNA. TCRdb, not the authors, supplied the V and J calls. The sample includes about 110,000 distinct CDR3 sequences, with 51% observed a single time. The top ten hold about a third of the sample.

Overall results and qualifications from the work: About 29 CD8+ CDR3 sequences were found to be shared between patients and controls, but these sequences appeared to be highly expressed in patients and within the immunodominant clones of the patients. Between patients and healthy controls, no significant difference in CD8+ Simpson's diversity was found (P=0.060).

The junction shows trimming of 7 bases on V and 6 bases on J, plus 15 bases between the germline ends. CDR1 KGHDR and CDR2 SFDVKD are derived from the germline V gene. The CDR3 holds 15 amino acids from the cysteine to the phenylalanine. The sequence is cut down to CDR3 DNA, 45 bases in frame from base 1. The specimen sequenced was sorted CD4+, CD8+, or CD8+CD57+ T cells (not recorded which) from PBMCs. The sequence is built from TRBV24-1 and TRBJ1-6; TRBD1 is a weak D gene call, 5 bases matching. The origin of this receptor is a human donor in good health, serving as a control. The DNA sequence reads TGTGCCACCAGAGCCAACGACAGATCTAATTCACCCCTCCACTTT. This is translated as CATRANDRSNSPLHF.